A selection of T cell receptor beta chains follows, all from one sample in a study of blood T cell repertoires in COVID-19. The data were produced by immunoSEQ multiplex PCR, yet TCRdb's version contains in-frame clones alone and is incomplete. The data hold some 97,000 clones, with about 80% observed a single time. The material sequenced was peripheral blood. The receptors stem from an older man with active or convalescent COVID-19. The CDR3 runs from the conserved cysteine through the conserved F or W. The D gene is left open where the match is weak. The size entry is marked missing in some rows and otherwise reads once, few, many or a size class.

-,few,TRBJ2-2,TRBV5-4,CASSLRRTANTGELFF,TGTGCCAGCAGCTTGAGGAGAACCGCGAACACCGGGGAGCTGTTTTTT
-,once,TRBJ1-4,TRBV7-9,CASSSQGNAGEKLFF,TGTGCCAGCAGCTCCCAGGGTAATGCAGGGGAAAAACTGTTTTTT
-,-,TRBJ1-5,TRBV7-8,CASSLEFGGLQPQHF,TGTGCCAGCAGCTTAGAGTTTGGGGGCCTTCAGCCCCAGCATTTT
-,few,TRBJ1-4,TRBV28,CASSFGVTNEKLFF,TGTGCCAGCAGTTTCGGGGTGACTAATGAAAAACTGTTTTTT
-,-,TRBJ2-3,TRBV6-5,CASSYDGSADTQYF,TGTGCCAGCAGTTACGACGGGAGCGCAGATACGCAGTATTTT
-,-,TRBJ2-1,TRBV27,CASMSGDLSYNEQFF,TGTGCCAGCATGTCAGGGGACCTCTCCTACAATGAGCAGTTCTTC
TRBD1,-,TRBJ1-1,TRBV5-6,CASSDRDRGTEAFF,TGTGCCAGCAGCGACCGGGACAGGGGCACTGAAGCTTTCTTT
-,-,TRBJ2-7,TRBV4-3,CASSQDVTGRLYEQYF,TGCGCCAGCAGCCAAGATGTGACAGGACGACTCTACGAGCAGTACTTC
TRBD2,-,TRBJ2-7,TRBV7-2,CASSPVSGRASEQYF,TGTGCCAGCAGCCCAGTTAGCGGGAGGGCTTCCGAGCAGTACTTC
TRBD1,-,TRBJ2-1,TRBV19,CASSTGTGNEQFF,TGTGCCAGTAGTACCGGGACAGGCAATGAGCAGTTCTTC
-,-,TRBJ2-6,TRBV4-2,CASSQDWAAGANVLTF,TGTGCCAGCAGCCAAGATTGGGCAGCTGGGGCCAACGTCCTGACTTTC
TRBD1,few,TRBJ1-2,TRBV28,CASSLSGGNYGYTF,TGTGCCAGCAGTTTATCAGGGGGCAACTATGGCTACACCTTC
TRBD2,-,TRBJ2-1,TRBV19,CASRGQGTSSYNEQFF,TGTGCCAGTAGAGGGCAAGGGACTAGCTCCTACAATGAGCAGTTCTTC
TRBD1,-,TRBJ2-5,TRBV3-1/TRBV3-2,CASSQGSGGQETQYF,TGTGCCAGCAGCCAAGGATCAGGGGGCCAAGAGACCCAGTACTTC
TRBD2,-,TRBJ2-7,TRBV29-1,CSVGDSLPGLAGYYEQYF,TGCAGCGTTGGGGACAGTCTCCCCGGACTAGCGGGATACTACGAGCAGTACTTC
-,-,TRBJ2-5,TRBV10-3,CAISSGETQYF,TGTGCCATCAGTTCGGGAGAGACCCAGTACTTC
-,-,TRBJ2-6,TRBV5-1,CASRQGSGANVLTF,TGCGCCAGCAGACAGGGTTCTGGGGCCAACGTCCTGACTTTC
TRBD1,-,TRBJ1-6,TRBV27,CASSLGQGASSPLHF,TGTGCCAGCAGTTTAGGGCAGGGGGCCAGTTCACCCCTCCACTTT
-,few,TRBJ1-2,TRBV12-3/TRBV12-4,CASSALSGYTF,TGTGCCAGCAGTGCCCTTAGTGGCTACACCTTC
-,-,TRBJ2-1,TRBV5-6,CASSLGPGRYNEQFF,TGTGCCAGCAGCTTAGGTCCAGGGAGGTACAATGAGCAGTTCTTC
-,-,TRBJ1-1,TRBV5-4,CASSFPRGGAGTEAFF,TGTGCCAGCAGCTTTCCACGGGGGGGGGCTGGCACTGAAGCTTTCTTT
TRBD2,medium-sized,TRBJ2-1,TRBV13,CASSLPSGAYNEQFF,TGTGCCAGCAGCTTACCTAGCGGGGCCTACAATGAGCAGTTCTTC
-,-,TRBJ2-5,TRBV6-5,CASRVGETQYF,TGTGCCAGCCGGGTTGGGGAGACCCAGTACTTC
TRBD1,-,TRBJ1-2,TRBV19,CASNFNRDSNYGYTF,TGTGCCAGCAATTTTAACCGGGACAGCAACTATGGCTACACCTTC
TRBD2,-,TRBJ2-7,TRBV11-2,CASSLDELAGNEQYF,TGTGCCAGCAGCTTAGATGAACTAGCGGGAAACGAGCAGTACTTC